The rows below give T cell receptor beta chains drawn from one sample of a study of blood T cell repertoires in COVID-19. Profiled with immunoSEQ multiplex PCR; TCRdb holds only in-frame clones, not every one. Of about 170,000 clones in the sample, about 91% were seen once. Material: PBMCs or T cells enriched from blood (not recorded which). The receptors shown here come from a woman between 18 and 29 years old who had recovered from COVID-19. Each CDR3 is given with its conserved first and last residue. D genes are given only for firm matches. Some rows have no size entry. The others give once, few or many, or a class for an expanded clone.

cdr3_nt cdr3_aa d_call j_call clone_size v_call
TGTGCCAGCAACTTCGGACTCTCCTACGAGCAGTACTTC CASNFGLSYEQYF - TRBJ2-7 - TRBV28
TGTGCCAGTAGCCCAGCGGGAGGTAACCTCTACAATGAGCAGTTCTTC CASSPAGGNLYNEQFF TRBD2 TRBJ2-1 - TRBV19
TGTGCCAGCAGTTTACTTAGCACAGATACGCAGTATTTT CASSLLSTDTQYF - TRBJ2-3 - TRBV27
TGTGCCAGCAGTTCGCAGGGGGGCCCCCAGTACTTC CASSSQGGPQYF - TRBJ2-5 - TRBV27
TGTGCCTGGAGTGCCCTGATTGAGGCGGGACAGGTGCTCGGAATCTCTGGAAACACCATATATTTT CAWSALIEAGQVLGISGNTIYF TRBD1 TRBJ1-3 - TRBV30
TGTGCCACCAGCAGAGGGCTAGCGGGAGCTTACGAGCAGTACTTC CATSRGLAGAYEQYF TRBD2 TRBJ2-7 - TRBV15
TGTGCCAGCAGTCCCGGGGGGAGTTCCTACGAGCAGTACTTC CASSPGGSSYEQYF TRBD2 TRBJ2-7 - TRBV28
TGTGCCATCAGTGGTACAGGGTCCCAAATCAAGGATGGCTACACCTTC CAISGTGSQIKDGYTF - TRBJ1-2 - TRBV10-3
TGTGCCAGCACCTCTCACGGTAATCAGCCCCAGCATTTT CASTSHGNQPQHF - TRBJ1-5 - TRBV27
TGTGCCAGCAGCCGCGGGACAGGGGCAGGCACTGAAGCTTTCTTT CASSRGTGAGTEAFF TRBD1 TRBJ1-1 - TRBV2
TGTGCCAGCAGGGGGAACAGGGCCGGCTACGAGCAGTACTTC CASRGNRAGYEQYF - TRBJ2-7 - TRBV27
TGTGCCAGCAGACGAACGGGACAGTTGAACACTGAAGCTTTCTTT CASRRTGQLNTEAFF TRBD1 TRBJ1-1 few TRBV6-5
TGTGCCAGCAAAGCGAGGGTCAATCAGCCCCAGCATTTT CASKARVNQPQHF - TRBJ1-5 once TRBV12-3/TRBV12-4
TGCGCCAGCAGCCAAGTAGTTCCGGGAATGGGAAGTGTCTCTGGAAACACCATATATTTT CASSQVVPGMGSVSGNTIYF - TRBJ1-3 - TRBV4-3
TGCGCCAGCAGCCAGAGGACAGGGGGACGGAACACCATATATTTT CASSQRTGGRNTIYF TRBD1 TRBJ1-3 - TRBV5-1
TGTGCCAGCAGCTCACGTACGACTAGCGGGAGGTTTCTCGAGCAGTACTTC CASSSRTTSGRFLEQYF TRBD2 TRBJ2-7 - TRBV7-9
TGTGCCATCAGGGGGGTAGCGGGAGGGGCAGGGGAGCAGTTCTTC CAIRGVAGGAGEQFF TRBD2 TRBJ2-1 once TRBV10-3
TGTGCCAGCGGGCAGGACAGGGTGTACTTC CASGQDRVYF TRBD1 TRBJ2-4 - TRBV2
TGCAGCGTCTATAGCACAGATACGCAGTATTTT CSVYSTDTQYF - TRBJ2-3 - TRBV29-1
TGTGCCAGCAGCGCGAGGGGAGGCAGCTCCTATAATTCACCCCTCCACTTT CASSARGGSSYNSPLHF - TRBJ1-6 once TRBV9
TGCGCCAGCAAAAACCGAGAGAGGTTAACCTGGGCCGGGGAGCTGTTTTTT CASKNRERLTWAGELFF - TRBJ2-2 few TRBV5-1
TGTGCCAGCAGTTTTGCCAGGAACAACGAGCAGTACTTC CASSFARNNEQYF - TRBJ2-7 - TRBV27
TGTGCCAGCTCACACCCGGGACTAGTAGTCCCTCACTACGAGCAGTACTTC CASSHPGLVVPHYEQYF TRBD2 TRBJ2-7 - TRBV18
TGTGCCTGGAGTTTGGGTCCGCGGGAGTCCGCCACAGATACGCAGTATTTT CAWSLGPRESATDTQYF TRBD2 TRBJ2-3 - TRBV30
TGTGCCATCAGTGAGTCGGCCGGGACCGGGGAGCTGTTTTTT CAISESAGTGELFF - TRBJ2-2 - TRBV10-3
TGTGCCAGCAGTTTCCGCAATGAGCAGTTCTTC CASSFRNEQFF - TRBJ2-1 - TRBV12-3/TRBV12-4